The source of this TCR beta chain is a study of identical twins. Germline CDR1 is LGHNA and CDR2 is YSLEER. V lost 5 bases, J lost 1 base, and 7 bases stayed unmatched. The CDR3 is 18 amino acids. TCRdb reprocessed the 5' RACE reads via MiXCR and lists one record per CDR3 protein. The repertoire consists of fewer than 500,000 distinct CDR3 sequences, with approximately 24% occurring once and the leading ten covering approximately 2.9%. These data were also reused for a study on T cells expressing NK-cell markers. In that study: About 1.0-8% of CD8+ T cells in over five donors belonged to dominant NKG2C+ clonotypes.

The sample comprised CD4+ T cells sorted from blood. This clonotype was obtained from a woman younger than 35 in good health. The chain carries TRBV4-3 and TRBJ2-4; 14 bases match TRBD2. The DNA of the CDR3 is TGCGCCAGCAGCGCCTGGACTAGCGGGAGGATGGCCAAAAACATTCAGTACTTC. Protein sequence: CASSAWTSGRMAKNIQYF.